This T cell receptor (beta chain) was recorded in a study of blood T cell repertoires in COVID-19. This CDR3 is 14 amino acids long. From germline, CDR1 is LNHDA and CDR2 SQIVND (reference sequence). V was pared by 3 bases and J by 7 bases, with 13 bases between. The table came from immunoSEQ multiplex PCR; TCRdb's copy has only in-frame clones and leaves some out. The sample gives under 250,000 clones, roughly 85% of which show up once; less than 4% is in the top ten. This TCR came from a woman between 18 and 29 years old with acute or convalescent COVID-19. The sequencing sample was made of peripheral blood. The chain joins TRBV19 to TRBJ1-5, with D perhaps TRBD1 (5 bases). This CDR3 reads CASSMDQGGQPQHF. The DNA of the CDR3 is TGTGCCAGTAGTATGGATCAGGGTGGGCAGCCCCAGCATTTT.